This TCR beta chain was found in a study of cytomegalovirus exposure and HLA in healthy donors. Background on the study: The approximately 610 first-cohort repertoires shared a platform with the roughly 110 validation repertoires, as reported in a later analysis. Study results and caveats: Among TCR beta chains, those listed as cytomegalovirus-associated numbered more than 150.

V lost 6 bases to trimming and J lost 4 bases, with 18 bases between them. The CDR3 runs 16 residues. Germline CDR1 SGHAT, CDR2 FQDESV (reference sequence). Data came from immunoSEQ multiplex PCR; TCRdb stores just in-frame clones and leaves some out. The sample contains 160,000 or so clones, around nine tenths of which appear only once. Worth noting for this clone: Its specificity is unknown.

Separate from the roughly 670-subject first cohort, the 120-subject validation cohort was the one that the donors belonged to. Specimen: PBMCs. This receptor was obtained from a woman in her 30s in good health and CMV-seronegative. The J gene is TRBJ1-4, the V gene TRBV11-1; a possible D gene is TRBD1 (5 bases). CDR3 in amino acids: CASSPSGDGYNEKLFF. CDR3 nucleotides: TGTGCCAGCAGTCCCTCGGGGGACGGATATAATGAAAAACTGTTTTTT.